A selection of T cell receptor beta chains follows, all from one sample in a study of Graves' ophthalmopathy and Graves' hyperthyroidism. A single record per CDR3 protein comes from TCRdb applying MiXCR to the multiplex PCR reads. The table records around 1.1 million distinct CDR3 sequences, about two fifths of them present only once. Sequenced: peripheral blood or thyroid tissue (not recorded which). Every receptor here comes from an adult man with Graves' hyperthyroidism. Both conserved end residues are part of each CDR3. Each record gives: D gene, V gene, J gene, clone size, CDR3 length, CDR3 DNA, CDR3 protein. D genes are given only for firm matches. The size entry is marked missing in some rows and otherwise reads once, few, many or a size class.

-	TRBV7-2	TRBJ1-2	-	15	TGTGCCAGCAGCTTAGCGAGTAAGACAGGCAGCGGTTACACCTTC	CASSLASKTGSGYTF
-	TRBV15	TRBJ2-5	-	14	TGTGCCACCAGCAGACAGGGTGGTGGAAAGACCCAGTACTTC	CATSRQGGGKTQYF
TRBD1	TRBV29-1	TRBJ1-5	few	12	TGCAGCGTTCCAGGGGGCGATCAGCCCCAGCATTTT	CSVPGGDQPQHF
TRBD2	TRBV7-9	TRBJ2-7	-	14	TGTGTCAGCAGCCCGGGACTAGCGTATTACGAGCAGTACTTC	CVSSPGLAYYEQYF
TRBD1	TRBV13	TRBJ1-6	many	14	TGTGCCAGCAGCGCGGACAGGGCACATTCACCCCTCCACTTT	CASSADRAHSPLHF
TRBD1	TRBV12-3/TRBV12-4	TRBJ2-2	-	13	TGTGCCAGCATCGACAGGGATGGCGGGGAGCTGTTTTTT	CASIDRDGGELFF
TRBD1	TRBV29-1	TRBJ1-5	many	14	TGCAGCGTCTCTGGGACAGGGCTGGATCAGCCCCAGCATTTT	CSVSGTGLDQPQHF
-	TRBV7-7	TRBJ2-2	many	14	TGTGCCAGCAGGGGCGGGGTTAACACCGGGGAGCTGTTTTTT	CASRGGVNTGELFF
-	TRBV11-2	TRBJ2-5	few	15	TGTGCCAGCAGCTTTTCCTTCTCCCCTGGGGAGACCCAGTACTTC	CASSFSFSPGETQYF
-	TRBV27	TRBJ2-7	-	13	TGTGCCAGCAGTTTCGGCTTGGGTAGCGAGCAGTACTTC	CASSFGLGSEQYF
-	TRBV28	TRBJ2-7	-	13	TGTGCCAGCAGTTTACCCTCAAAGGGGGAGCAGTACTTC	CASSLPSKGEQYF
-	TRBV7-9	TRBJ2-5	many	12	TGTGCCAGCAGCTTAGATTGGCGGGGCCAGTACTTC	CASSLDWRGQYF
TRBD2	TRBV7-9	TRBJ2-7	-	19	TGTGCCAGCAGCTCTACCGGGACTAGCGGGAGAGCGAGCTCCTACGAGCAGTACTTC	CASSSTGTSGRASSYEQYF
-	TRBV29-1	TRBJ2-7	-	11	TGCAGCCTCGGGACCGCAAGTGAGCAGTACTTC	CSLGTASEQYF
-	TRBV5-1	TRBJ2-2	-	18	TGTGCCAGCAGCGAAAGGGGGAAGGGGTTCGCGAACACCGGGGAGCTGTTTTTT	CASSERGKGFANTGELFF
TRBD1	TRBV7-8	TRBJ1-5	many	16	TGTGCCAGCAGCTTACTGAAGGGACAGCCGTATCAGCCCCAGCATTTT	CASSLLKGQPYQPQHF
TRBD1	TRBV15	TRBJ2-7	many	14	TGTGCCACCAGCACCAGGGACAGGGGGACCGAGCAGTACTTC	CATSTRDRGTEQYF
TRBD1	TRBV5-5	TRBJ1-2	-	15	TGTGCCAGCAGCCAAGAGGGGGCAGGGAGCTATGGCTACACCTTC	CASSQEGAGSYGYTF
-	TRBV25-1	TRBJ2-5	-	21	TGTGCCAGCCCCTGGGGGCTTCTGCGGACCGCCAACCCACGTATACAAGAGACCCAGTACTTC	CASPWGLLRTANPRIQETQYF
-	TRBV10-3	TRBJ1-5	once	13	TGTGCCATCAGTCCTCCGGGGGGTCAGCCCCAGCATTTT	CAISPPGGQPQHF
TRBD1	TRBV7-9	TRBJ1-6	many	15	TGTGCCAGCAGCTCAGACAGGGGTGAGAATTCACCCCTCCACTTT	CASSSDRGENSPLHF
-	TRBV6-6	TRBJ1-5	few	15	TGTGCCAGCAGTAGCAGGGCTGCAGTCAATCAGCCCCAGCATTTT	CASSSRAAVNQPQHF
-	TRBV6-5	TRBJ2-5	many	14	TGTGCCAGCAGTTACCCAGGTTACCAAGAGACCCAGTACTTC	CASSYPGYQETQYF
TRBD1	TRBV11-3	TRBJ1-5	-	16	TGTGCCAGCAGCTTATTAGGACAGGGAAACAATCAGCCCCAGCATTTT	CASSLLGQGNNQPQHF
TRBD2	TRBV5-8	TRBJ2-5	few	16	TGTGCCAGCAGCTTGGGATACGGGGGGGGTGAAGAGACCCAGTACTTC	CASSLGYGGGEETQYF
-	TRBV2	TRBJ1-1	many	10	TGTGCCGTTCGAGGGGCTGAAGCTTTCTTT	CAVRGAEAFF
TRBD1	TRBV10-2	TRBJ2-7	-	15	TGTGCCAGCAGTGGATCCGGGACAGGGGGCTACGAGCAGTACTTC	CASSGSGTGGYEQYF
-	TRBV12-3/TRBV12-4	TRBJ1-5	-	16	TGTGCCAGCAGTTCATCCGGACAGCTTAGCAATCAGCCCCAGCATTTT	CASSSSGQLSNQPQHF